This TCR beta chain was found in a study of cytomegalovirus exposure and HLA in healthy donors. Germline CDR1 and CDR2: SGHTA and FQGTGA. Trimming pared 6 bases from V and 3 bases from J, leaving 12 bases between. The length of the CDR3 is 14 residues. This clone was found a few times. Amplification used 60 Vbeta primers and 13 Jbeta primers. The data were produced by immunoSEQ multiplex PCR, yet TCRdb's version contains in-frame clones alone and is incomplete. Of approximately 97,000 clones detected, roughly 73% appear once; the ten largest clones hold roughly 3.5%. This sequence was found in a man aged 40-49 years in good health and CMV-seronegative. Sequenced sample: PBMCs. This chain links TRBV7-3 with TRBJ2-1, with D perhaps matching TRBD2 (5 bases). CDR3 in DNA: TGTGCCAGCAGTCCTGTAGCGAACTACAATGAGCAGTTCTTC. Protein sequence: CASSPVANYNEQFF.